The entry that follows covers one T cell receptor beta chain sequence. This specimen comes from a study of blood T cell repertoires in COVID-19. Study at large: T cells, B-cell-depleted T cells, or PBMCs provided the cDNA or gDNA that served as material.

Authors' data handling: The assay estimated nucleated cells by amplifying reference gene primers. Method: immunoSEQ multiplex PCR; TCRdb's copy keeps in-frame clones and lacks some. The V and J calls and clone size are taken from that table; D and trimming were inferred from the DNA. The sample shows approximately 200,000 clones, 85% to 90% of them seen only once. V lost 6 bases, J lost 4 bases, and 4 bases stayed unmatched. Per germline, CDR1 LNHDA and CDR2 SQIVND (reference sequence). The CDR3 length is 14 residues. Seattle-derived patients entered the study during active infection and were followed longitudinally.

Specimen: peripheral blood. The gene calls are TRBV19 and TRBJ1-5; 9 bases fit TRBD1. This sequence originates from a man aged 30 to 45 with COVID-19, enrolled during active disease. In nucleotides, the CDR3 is TGTGCCAGTAGGCCGGGACAGGGAAATCAGCCCCAGCATTTT. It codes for CASRPGQGNQPQHF. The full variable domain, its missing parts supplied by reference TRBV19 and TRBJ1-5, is DGGITQSPKYLFRKEGQNVTLSCEQNLNHDAMYWYRQDPGQGLRLIYYSQIVNDFQKGDIAEGYSVSREKKESFPLTVTSAQKNPTAFYLCASRPGQGNQPQHFGDGTRLSIL.